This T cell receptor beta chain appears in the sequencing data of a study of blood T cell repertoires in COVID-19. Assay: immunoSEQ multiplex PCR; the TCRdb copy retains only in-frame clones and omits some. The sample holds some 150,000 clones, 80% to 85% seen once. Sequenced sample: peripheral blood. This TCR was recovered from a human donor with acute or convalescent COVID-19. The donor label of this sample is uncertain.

The CDR3 sequence is CAYLPQSGNTIYF. The CDR3 nucleotides read TGTGCCTATCTACCGCAAAGCGGAAACACCATATATTTT. The rearrangement links TRBV30 to TRBJ1-3, with unresolved D. Germline CDR1 reads GTSNPN; CDR2 reads SVGIG (reference sequence). CDR3 length: 13 amino acids. Trimming shortened V by 7 bases and J by 4 bases, and 14 bases separated the two germline ends.